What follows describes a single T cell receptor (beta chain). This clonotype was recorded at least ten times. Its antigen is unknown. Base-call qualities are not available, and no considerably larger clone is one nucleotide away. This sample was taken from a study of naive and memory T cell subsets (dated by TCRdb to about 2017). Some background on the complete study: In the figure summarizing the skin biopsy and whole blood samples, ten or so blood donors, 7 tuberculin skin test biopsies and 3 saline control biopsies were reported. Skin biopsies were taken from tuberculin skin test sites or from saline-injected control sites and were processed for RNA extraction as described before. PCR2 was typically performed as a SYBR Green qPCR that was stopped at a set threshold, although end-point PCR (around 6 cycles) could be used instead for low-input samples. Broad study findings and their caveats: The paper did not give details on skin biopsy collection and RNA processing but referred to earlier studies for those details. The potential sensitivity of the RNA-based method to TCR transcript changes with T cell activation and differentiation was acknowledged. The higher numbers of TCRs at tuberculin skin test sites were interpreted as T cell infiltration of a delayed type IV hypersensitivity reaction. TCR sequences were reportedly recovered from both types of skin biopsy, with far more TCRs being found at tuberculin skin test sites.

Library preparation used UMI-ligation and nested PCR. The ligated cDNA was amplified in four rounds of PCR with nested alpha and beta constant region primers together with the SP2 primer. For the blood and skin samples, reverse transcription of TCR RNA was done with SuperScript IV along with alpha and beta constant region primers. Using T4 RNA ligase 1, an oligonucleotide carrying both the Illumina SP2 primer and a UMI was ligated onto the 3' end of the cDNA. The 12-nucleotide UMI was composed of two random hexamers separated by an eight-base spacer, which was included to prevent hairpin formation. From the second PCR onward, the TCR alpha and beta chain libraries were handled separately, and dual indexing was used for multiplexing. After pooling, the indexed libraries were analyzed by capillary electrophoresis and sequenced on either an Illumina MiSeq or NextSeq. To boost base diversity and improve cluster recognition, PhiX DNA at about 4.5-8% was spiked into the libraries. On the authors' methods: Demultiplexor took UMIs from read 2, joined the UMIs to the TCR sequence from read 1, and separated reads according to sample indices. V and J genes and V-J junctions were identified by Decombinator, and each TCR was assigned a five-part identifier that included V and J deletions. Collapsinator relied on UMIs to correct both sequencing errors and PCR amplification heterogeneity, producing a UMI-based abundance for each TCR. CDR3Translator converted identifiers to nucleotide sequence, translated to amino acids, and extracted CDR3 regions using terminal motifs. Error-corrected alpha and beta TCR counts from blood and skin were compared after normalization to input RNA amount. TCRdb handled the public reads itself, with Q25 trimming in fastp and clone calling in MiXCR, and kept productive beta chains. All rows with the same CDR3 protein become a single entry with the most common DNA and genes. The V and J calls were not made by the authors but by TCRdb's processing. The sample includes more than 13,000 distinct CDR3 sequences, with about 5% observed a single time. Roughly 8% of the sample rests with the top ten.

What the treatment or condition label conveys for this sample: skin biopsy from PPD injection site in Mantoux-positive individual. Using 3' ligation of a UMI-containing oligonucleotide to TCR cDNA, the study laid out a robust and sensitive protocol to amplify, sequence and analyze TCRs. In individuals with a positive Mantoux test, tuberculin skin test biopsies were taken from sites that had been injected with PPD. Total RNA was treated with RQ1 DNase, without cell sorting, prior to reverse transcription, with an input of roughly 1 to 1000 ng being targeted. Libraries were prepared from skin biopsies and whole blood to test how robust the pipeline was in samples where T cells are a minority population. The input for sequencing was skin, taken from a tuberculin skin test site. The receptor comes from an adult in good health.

The CDR3 reads CASSHQGFYNEQFF. DNA sequence: TGTGCCAGTAGTCACCAGGGGTTCTACAATGAGCAGTTCTTC. The rearranged segments are TRBV19 and TRBJ2-1; tentative D gene TRBD1, with 6 bases matching. The CDR1 and CDR2 encoded by the germline V gene (reference sequence) are LNHDA and SQIVND. Trimming at the junction amounts to 5 bases on V and 3 bases on J, and the germline ends lie 11 bases apart. From cysteine to phenylalanine, the CDR3 is 14 amino acids long. The retained sequence is limited to the CDR3, 42 bases, with the frame set at the first base.